The rows below give T cell receptor beta chains drawn from one sample of a study of tumor-infiltrating lymphocytes in primary liver carcinoma. TCRdb used MiXCR to reprocess the multiplex PCR reads, holding one entry per CDR3 protein. The table includes about 320,000 distinct CDR3 sequences, roughly two thirds detected once. The specimen sequenced was peripheral blood. These receptors were taken from a man aged 35-49 years with primary liver carcinoma and hepatitis B virus infection. Each CDR3 is given with its conserved first and last residue. D genes are given only for firm matches. Only part of the rows carry a size: once, few, many, or a class if the clone is expanded.

D | size | J | V | DNA | CDR3
- | - | TRBJ2-2 | TRBV5-1 | TGCGCCAGCAGCTTGGTTGCGTTGAACACCGGGGAGCTGTTTTTT | CASSLVALNTGELFF
TRBD2 | - | TRBJ2-3 | TRBV6-6 | TGTGCCAGCAATTTCACTGGGACTAGCGGGAGAACAGGTATGCAGTATTTT | CASNFTGTSGRTGMQYF
- | - | TRBJ2-1 | TRBV11-2 | TGTGCCAGCAATCGTAGTGCCAATGAGCAGTTCTTC | CASNRSANEQFF
TRBD2 | - | TRBJ2-3 | TRBV12-5 | TGTGCTAGTGGCAGAGCGGGAGATGGTCCAGATACGCAGTATTTT | CASGRAGDGPDTQYF
TRBD1 | few | TRBJ2-1 | TRBV5-1 | TGCGCCAGCAGCTTGGGCGGACAGGGGGTGAATGAGCAGTTCTTC | CASSLGGQGVNEQFF
TRBD1 | - | TRBJ1-2 | TRBV11-2 | TGTGCCAGCAGCAAAGGGACAGGAGGACTCGAAGGCTGCACCTTC | CASSKGTGGLEGCTF
TRBD2 | - | TRBJ2-5 | TRBV4-1 | TGCGCCAGCAGCCAAGTGGATGCTAGCGGGTCAGAGACCCAGCACTTC | CASSQVDASGSETQHF
- | - | TRBJ2-5 | TRBV28 | TGTGCCAGCAGCCCCTTTGAGGTCCAAGAGACCCAGTACTTC | CASSPFEVQETQYF
- | - | TRBJ2-7 | TRBV6-6 | TGTGCCAGCAAACTTTCTCACGAGCAGTACTTC | CASKLSHEQYF
- | many | TRBJ2-7 | TRBV11-2 | TGTGCCAGCAGCTTAATCTTAGGATCAGCATACGAGCAGTACTTC | CASSLILGSAYEQYF
- | - | TRBJ2-2 | TRBV12-3/TRBV12-4 | TGTGCCAGCAGTTGGGCCGGGGAGCTGTTTTTT | CASSWAGELFF
- | - | TRBJ1-2 | TRBV30 | TGTGCCTGGTCCCCCGGAGGAGGGCGCTACACCTTC | CAWSPGGGRYTF
TRBD1 | many | TRBJ2-5 | TRBV6-6 | TGTGCCAGCAGTTACTTAGGGGGCGCGATAGAGACCCAGTACTTC | CASSYLGGAIETQYF
TRBD2 | - | TRBJ2-4 | TRBV7-9 | TGTGCCAGCAGTAGACAGGCTAGCGGGAGCCACCAAAACATTCAGTACTTC | CASSRQASGSHQNIQYF
- | - | TRBJ1-2 | TRBV24-1 | TGTGCCACCAGTCCCTCGGAACAGAACGGCTACACCTTC | CATSPSEQNGYTF
TRBD2 | once | TRBJ2-2 | TRBV5-6 | TGTGCCAGCAGCGATATGGGGGGGAGAAACGGGGAGCTGTTTTTT | CASSDMGGRNGELFF
- | - | TRBJ2-7 | TRBV5-1 | TGCGCCAGCAGCTTGAAAGGGAACTTCTACGAGCAGTACTTC | CASSLKGNFYEQYF
- | few | TRBJ2-7 | TRBV10-2 | TGCGCCAGCAGTGAGACCCCAAGGGGCAGCTCCTACGAGCAGTACTTC | CASSETPRGSSYEQYF